The clone carrying this TCR beta chain was seen many times. The antigen remains unidentified. TCRdb re-called the 5' RACE reads through MiXCR, storing one row per CDR3 protein. The table records around 40,000 distinct CDR3 sequences, 6.5% to 7.5% of them present only once. The V and J ends lost 6 bases and 3 bases respectively, with 18 bases between them. The CDR3 is 16 amino acids. Germline-derived CDR1 and CDR2 are ENHRY and SYGVKD. This entry comes from a study of neurological immune-mediated disorders. Study-wide points: No sharing of CDR3 amino acid sequences was observed among expanded clones across subjects, suggesting private repertoires in all groups. TCR clonal expansion peaked in HTLV-1-associated myelopathy patients and was lowest in multiple sclerosis patients.

The TCR was taken from a middle-aged man in good health. This rearrangement joins TRBV10-3 to TRBJ2-1; D possibly matches TRBD1 or TRBD2 (6 bases each). The sequencing sample was made of CD4+ T cells from blood. The DNA of the CDR3 is TGTGCCATCAGCGCCAATTCGGGGGCCGACTACAATGAGCAGTTCTTC. Translation: CAISANSGADYNEQFF.